Presented here are 8 T cell receptor beta chains from one specimen sequenced in a study of cytomegalovirus exposure and HLA in healthy donors. PCR amplification relied on 60 Vbeta primers (plus 13 Jbeta primers). The data were produced by immunoSEQ multiplex PCR, yet TCRdb's version contains in-frame clones alone and is incomplete. Of approximately 150,000 clones listed, 75% to 85% are singletons. The sample taken for sequencing was PBMCs. Receptor source: a man between 40 and 49 years old in good health and CMV-seronegative.

This clone was found once. The genes are TRBV9 and TRBJ2-3; TRBD2 might be the D (5 bases). In germline, CDR1 is SGDLS, CDR2 YYNGEE. V was pared by 4 bases and J by 0 bases, with 15 bases between. This CDR3 contains 16 residues. CDR3: CASSSSLDASTDTQYF. DNA for the CDR3: TGTGCCAGCAGCTCCTCACTAGACGCTAGCACAGATACGCAGTATTTT.

This clone was detected only a few times. This rearrangement joins TRBV5-4 to TRBJ1-4, with D tentatively TRBD1 (6 bases). CDR3 length: 14 residues. CDR1 and CDR2 (germline): SGHNT, YYREEE (reference sequence). Trimming shortened V by 4 bases and J by 7 bases, and 14 bases separated the two germline ends. CDR3 loop: CASSVKQGSEKLFF. The CDR3 nucleotides read TGTGCCAGCAGCGTGAAACAGGGTAGTGAAAAACTGTTTTTT.

The V gene is TRBV11-2, the J gene TRBJ2-5; TRBD1 matches 7 bases. V was pared by 5 bases and J by 1 base, with 7 bases of the junction left unmatched. CDR3 size: 15 residues. CDR1 and CDR2 (germline): SGHAT, FQNNGV. CDR3 sequence reads: CASSMGRDSQETQYF. The CDR3 region has the DNA TGTGCCAGCAGCATGGGCCGGGACAGCCAAGAGACCCAGTACTTC.

This CDR3 reads CASSFTGRTRDSDKETQYF. The CDR3 DNA reads TGCGCCAGCAGCTTCACTGGGAGGACACGGGACAGCGATAAAGAGACCCAGTACTTC. This rearrangement joins TRBV5-1 to TRBJ2-5; D may be TRBD1 (7 bases). Trimming shortened V by 2 bases and J by 3 bases, and 26 bases separated the two germline ends. This CDR3 region has 19 residues. Germline CDR1 SGHRS, CDR2 YFSETQ.

There are a few counts of this clone. The CDR3 DNA sequence: TGTGCCAGCAGCTCTATTACTGAAGCTTTCTTT. This translates into CASSSITEAFF. The chain recombines TRBV13 with TRBJ1-1, with D uncertain. CDR1 and CDR2 from the germline V gene are PRHDT and FYEKMQ (reference sequence). This CDR3 is built from 11 residues. With 4 bases removed from V and 5 bases from J, the gap between germline ends came to 5 bases. Filled out from reference TRBV13 and TRBJ1-1, the complete variable domain reads AAGVIQSPRHLIKEKRETATLKCYPIPRHDTVYWYQQGPGQDPQFLISFYEKMQSDKGSIPDRFSAQQFSDYHSELNMSSLELGDSALYFCASSSITEAFFGQGTRLTVV.

This chain joins TRBV6-4 and TRBJ1-1; D not certain. CDR3 length: 13 amino acids. Germline V gene sequence: CDR1 MRHNA, CDR2 SNTAGT. Trimming removed 4 bases at V and 1 base at J, with 7 bases between. CDR3 nucleotides: TGTGCCAGCAGTGCAACATCGAACACTGAAGCTTTCTTT. Its translation: CASSATSNTEAFF.

V usage is TRBV6-5 and J usage is TRBJ2-1, with 9 bases fitting TRBD1. J lost 4 bases, V lost 4 bases, and 5 bases had no gene match. CDR1 is MNHEY and CDR2 is SVGAGI in the germline V gene. The CDR3 is 15 residues long. CDR3 sequence: CASSFRDRVYNEQFF. The CDR3 DNA is TGTGCCAGCAGTTTCCGGGACAGGGTGTACAATGAGCAGTTCTTC.

This chain joins TRBV28 and TRBJ1-5, with no clear D. The CDR3 contains 11 residues. V dropped 6 bases and J dropped 10 bases, with 10 bases sitting between them. Germline assignment: CDR1 MDHEN and CDR2 SYDVKM. In DNA form, the CDR3 reads TGTGCCAGCAGCCAACTCATCCCCCAGCATTTT. It encodes CASSQLIPQHF. The full variable domain, in which reference TRBV28 and TRBJ1-5 provide the parts outside the CDR3, is DVKVTQSSRYLVKRTGEKVFLECVQDMDHENMFWYRQDPGLGLRLIYFSYDVKMKEKGDIPEGYSVSREKKERFSLILESASTNQTSMYLCASSQLIPQHFGDGTRLSIL.